This T cell receptor beta chain appears in the sequencing data of a study of molecular identifiers for immune sequencing clone quantification. Study-wide results and caveats: Under 1% of molecules in naive cells, but over 97% of effector molecules, belonged to clones above 20 RNA copies. Detection of one spiked Jurkat cell's TCR RNA reportedly worked in about a million naive cells.

From the PCR reads, TCRdb called clonotypes with MiXCR, one entry per CDR3 protein. The repertoire holds approximately 500,000 distinct CDR3 sequences, with 25% as singletons. Comments on this clonotype: Its antigen remains unknown.

The CDR3 spans 14 residues. Trimming pared 2 bases from V and 2 bases from J, leaving 8 bases between. The germline CDR1 and CDR2 sequences are MNHEY and SVGAGI. Sequences were obtained from naive CD8+ T cells from blood, with Jurkat cell RNA spiked in. Subset of the sample: FACS-sorted CD8+CD4-CCR7+CD45RA+ naive T cells. The receptor comes from a human donor in good health. Some libraries in this study had Jurkat cell RNA spiked in. The V call is TRBV6-5, the J call TRBJ2-3; D is undetermined. The CDR3 coding sequence is TGTGCCAGCAGTTACGGGTGGCCCACAGATACGCAGTATTTT. This sequence encodes CASSYGWPTDTQYF.